These 26 T cell receptor beta chains were all obtained from the same sample, sequenced in a study of cytotoxic CD8 clonotypes in ibrutinib-treated CLL. The table came from immunoSEQ multiplex PCR; TCRdb's copy has only in-frame clones and leaves some out. This sample has approximately 280,000 clones, with roughly three quarters found just once. Here the sequenced sample was PBMCs, taken at disease progression, from a patient treated with ibrutinib. These TCRs come from a human donor with chronic lymphocytic leukemia.

The chain uses TRBV2 and TRBJ2-7; 15 nucleotides agree with TRBD2. The germline V gene has CDR1 SNHLY and CDR2 FYNNEI. Trimming at V came to 5 bases and at J to 3 bases, leaving 5 bases not matched to a gene. The CDR3 sequence is 16 residues long. The CDR3 sequence: CASSRGLAGGNYEQYF. Written as DNA, the CDR3 is TGTGCCAGCAGTCGAGGACTAGCGGGGGGGAACTACGAGCAGTACTTC.

The rearrangement links TRBV5-1 to TRBJ1-1; D might be TRBD1 (6 bases). V lost 4 bases, J lost 1 base, and 11 bases lay in between. CDR3 size: 14 residues. CDR1 is SGHRS, CDR2 YFSETQ, per germline. This CDR3 is CASSADSRNTEAFF. The CDR3 DNA sequence: TGCGCCAGCAGCGCGGACAGTCGGAACACTGAAGCTTTCTTT.

V usage is TRBV9 and J usage is TRBJ2-5; 7 nucleotides agree with TRBD1. The CDR3 is 15 amino acids. After removal of 2 bases from V and 2 bases from J, the junction contained 6 bases not matched to a gene. Per germline, CDR1 SGDLS and CDR2 YYNGEE. CDR3 sequence: CASSVRGGGQETQYF. The CDR3 DNA follows: TGTGCCAGCAGCGTTCGAGGGGGCGGGCAAGAGACCCAGTACTTC.

V is TRBV10-2 and J is TRBJ2-1, with 7 bases lining up with TRBD2. From germline, CDR1 is WSHSY and CDR2 SAAADI. The CDR3 contains 15 residues. The ends lost 7 bases at V and 8 bases at J; junction bases unmatched: 14. CDR3 DNA sequence: TGCGCCAGCATTAAGAGGGAGGGTAGATGGGATGAGCAGTTCTTC. It encodes CASIKREGRWDEQFF.

This sequence joins TRBV5-1 and TRBJ2-7; D not resolved. The germline V gene has CDR1 SGHRS and CDR2 YFSETQ. Deletions cut 4 bases from V and 6 bases from J, with 20 bases between. The CDR3 is 15 amino acids. The CDR3 DNA sequence: TGCGCCAGCAGCATAGAGTATGGGAATTCGGGCGAGCAGTACTTC. Protein product: CASSIEYGNSGEQYF.

The chain carries TRBV5-1 and TRBJ2-1; 7 bases are a match to TRBD1. In germline, CDR1 is SGHRS, CDR2 YFSETQ. This CDR3 is built from 14 residues. Unmatched junction bases numbered 3, after V lost 1 base and J lost 5 bases. CDR3 DNA sequence: TGCGCCAGCAGCTTGCTAACAGGGGACAATGAGCAGTTCTTC. It specifies CASSLLTGDNEQFF.

The CDR3 protein is CASSQIATNEKLFF. The CDR3 coding sequence is TGTGCCAGCAGCCAGATAGCAACTAATGAAAAACTGTTTTTT. V and J are TRBV6-5 and TRBJ1-4; D call uncertain. The CDR3 sequence is 14 residues long. The ends were cut back, 6 bases at V and 0 bases at J, with 8 bases in the middle. CDR1 is MNHEY, CDR2 SVGAGI, per germline.

The gene calls are TRBV19 and TRBJ2-7; D possibly corresponds to TRBD2 (5 bases). CDR3 length: 13 amino acids. The germline V gene encodes CDR1 LNHDA and CDR2 SQIVND (reference sequence). V was pared by 3 bases and J by 1 base, with 7 bases between. The CDR3 spells CASSISASYEQYF. The CDR3 coding sequence is TGTGCCAGTAGTATTAGCGCTTCCTACGAGCAGTACTTC.

In this sample, this clone turned up once. The chain employs TRBV21-1 and TRBJ2-7; no check of the table's D call, TRBD1, against the DNA was made. TRBV21-1 is a pseudogene locus. This CDR3 contains 15 residues. The CDR3 reads CASSKVDRSSYEQYF. DNA for the CDR3: TGTGCCAGCAGCAAAGTCGACAGGAGCTCCTACGAGCAGTACTTC.

This rearrangement joins TRBV4-1 to TRBJ2-3; D remains unclear. Germline V gene data show CDR1 as MGHRA and CDR2 as YSYEKL. Trimming removed 4 bases at V and 4 bases at J, with 9 bases between. The CDR3 runs 13 residues. This CDR3 is CASSPKRSDTQYF. DNA for the CDR3: TGCGCCAGCAGCCCCAAAAGGTCAGATACGCAGTATTTT.

DNA of the CDR3: TGTGCCAGTAGTATCAGCAGGGGCCAAGAGACCCAGTACTTC. This codes for CASSISRGQETQYF. The chain carries TRBV19 and TRBJ2-5; possibly TRBD1 for D (6 bases). From germline, CDR1 is LNHDA and CDR2 SQIVND (reference sequence). The V and J ends lost 3 bases and 1 base respectively, with 9 bases between them. The CDR3 runs 14 residues.

The CDR3 protein is CASGDSYEQYF. The DNA of the CDR3 is TGTGCCAGCGGGGACTCCTACGAGCAGTACTTC. The chain combines TRBV28 with TRBJ2-7, with no clear D. This CDR3 has 11 residues. Trimming left V 8 bases short and J 0 bases short, with 5 bases between. CDR1 and CDR2 (germline): MDHEN, SYDVKM.

This clone was detected once. The V call is TRBV19, the J call TRBJ2-5; 9 bases fit TRBD2. Germline V gene data show CDR1 as LNHDA and CDR2 as SQIVND (reference sequence). The CDR3 has 15 residues. The V gene end was trimmed by 6 bases and the J gene end by 2 bases; junction bases not matched to a gene: 7. CDR3 residues: CASRASGTLQETQYF. DNA for the CDR3: TGTGCCAGTAGGGCTAGCGGGACGTTACAAGAGACCCAGTACTTC.

This chain connects TRBV6-5 to TRBJ2-5; no reliable D call. Germline loops: CDR1 MNHEY, CDR2 SVGAGI. This CDR3 spans 12 amino acids. V was trimmed by 5 bases and J by 5 bases, leaving 9 bases between them. CDR3 DNA: TGTGCCAGCAGTAATATGGGGGAGACCCAGTACTTC. Its translation is CASSNMGETQYF.

The V and J genes are TRBV7-2 and TRBJ1-6; D gene unclear. Germline values: CDR1 SGHTA, CDR2 FQGNSA. CDR3 length: 15 residues. V shed 7 bases and J shed 3 bases, with 13 bases lying between them. CDR3 region: CASTQTEIYNSPLHF. In DNA, the CDR3 is TGTGCCAGCACCCAAACAGAGATCTATAATTCACCCCTCCACTTT.

This chain connects TRBV9 to TRBJ1-6; D gene ambiguous. V was shortened by 0 bases and J by 6 bases, with 10 bases between the two germline ends. This CDR3 has 15 amino acids. Germline-derived CDR1 and CDR2 are SGDLS and YYNGEE. The DNA of the CDR3 is TGTGCCAGCAGCGTAGCGTCGGGTACTAATTCACCCCTCCACTTT. Its translation is CASSVASGTNSPLHF.

V and J are TRBV11-2 and TRBJ1-1; the D gene is possibly TRBD1 (5 bases). This CDR3 is built from 14 residues. Trimming took off 5 bases at V and 6 bases at J, with 16 bases between the two ends. Germline loops: CDR1 SGHAT, CDR2 FQNNGV. The CDR3 bases are TGTGCCAGCAGCGCAGCAGGGTGGCGTCCTGAAGCTTTCTTT. Amino acid sequence: CASSAAGWRPEAFF.

This clone has more than one count but fewer than ten. The V and J genes are TRBV27 and TRBJ2-1; 7 bases line up with TRBD2. The V and J ends lost 3 bases and 4 bases, in that order; junction bases with no gene match: 3. The CDR3 has 14 residues. CDR1 is MNHEY, CDR2 SMNVEV, per germline (reference sequence). This CDR3 is CASSLREGYNEQFF. The DNA for the CDR3 is TGTGCCAGCAGTTTGAGGGAGGGATACAATGAGCAGTTCTTC.

The V gene is TRBV7-2, the J gene TRBJ2-3; 7 bases align to TRBD2. The J segment lost 6 bases and the V segment lost 5 bases, leaving 11 bases of the junction unmatched. Germline loops: CDR1 SGHTA, CDR2 FQGNSA. The CDR3 extends over 15 amino acids. The CDR3, as DNA: TGTGCCAGCAGCCGAGGCACGGGAGGTGACGATACGCAGTATTTT. Its translation is CASSRGTGGDDTQYF. Full variable domain (missing parts from reference TRBV7-2 and TRBJ2-3): GAGVSQSPSNKVTEKGKDVELRCDPISGHTALYWYRQSLGQGLEFLIYFQGNSAPDKSGLPSDRFSAERTGGSVSTLTIQRTQQEDSAVYLCASSRGTGGDDTQYFGPGTRLTVL.

The chain employs TRBV11-2 and TRBJ2-7; 10 nucleotides agree with TRBD2. The CDR3 sequence is 15 residues long. V was pared by 5 bases and J by 1 base, with 5 bases of the junction left unmatched. Germline values: CDR1 SGHAT, CDR2 FQNNGV. Written as DNA, the CDR3 is TGTGCCAGCAGCAACTTAGCGGGGGGATCCTACGAGCAGTACTTC. Translated, it gives CASSNLAGGSYEQYF.

CDR3 DNA: TGTGCCAGCAGGACCGGGACAGGGCACTACGAGCAGTACTTC. This translates into CASRTGTGHYEQYF. The V call is TRBV5-6, the J call TRBJ2-7; TRBD1 agrees at 9 bases. CDR1 SGHDT and CDR2 YYEEEE come from the germline V gene. The length of the CDR3 is 14 residues. Germline trimming cut 5 bases from V and 3 bases from J; bases unmatched to any gene: 6. Combining the CDR3 with reference TRBV5-6 and TRBJ2-7 gives the whole variable domain DAGVTQSPTHLIKTRGQQVTLRCSPKSGHDTVSWYQQALGQGPQFIFQYYEEEERQRGNFPDRFSGHQFPNYSSELNVNALLLGDSALYLCASRTGTGHYEQYFGPGTRLTVT.

This sequence joins TRBV10-3 and TRBJ1-1; D is perhaps TRBD1 (6 bases). V gave up 3 bases and J gave up 5 bases, with 19 bases separating them. Germline V gene data show CDR1 as ENHRY and CDR2 as SYGVKD. The CDR3 runs to 16 residues. The CDR3 bases are TGTGCCATCAGTGATTTCGGATTAGGGGGAGGTACTGAAGCTTTCTTT. Its translation is CAISDFGLGGGTEAFF.

This clone occurred a few times. The gene calls are TRBV7-8 and TRBJ2-7; no clear D. Trimming shortened V by 1 base and J by 5 bases, and 12 bases separated the two germline ends. The germline gives CDR1 SGHVS, CDR2 FQNEAQ. The CDR3 is 14 amino acids. The CDR3 sequence is CASSLDGLYHEQYF. CDR3 in DNA: TGTGCCAGCAGCTTAGATGGGTTGTATCACGAGCAGTACTTC.

This clone was detected once. This chain joins TRBV9 and TRBJ2-7; D might be TRBD1 (5 bases). Germline V gene lookup returns CDR1 SGDLS and CDR2 YYNGEE. Between the trimmed V and J ends, which lost 6 bases and 2 bases, there was a span of 15 bases. This CDR3 spans 14 amino acids. Here the CDR3 reads CASTHHRNPYEQYF. CDR3 nucleotide sequence: TGTGCCAGCACTCACCACAGGAACCCCTACGAGCAGTACTTC.

About this clone itself: At the DNA level, this CDR3 is encoded by other sequences in the same sample as well. V gene TRBV9 combines with J gene TRBJ2-1; the match to TRBD1 covers 7 bases. V lost 0 bases to trimming and J lost 6 bases; unmatched junction nucleotides: 0. Germline V CDR1 and CDR2: SGDLS, YYNGEE. CDR3 length: 13 amino acids. The CDR3: CASSVAGGNEQFF. The CDR3, as DNA: TGTGCCAGCAGCGTAGCAGGGGGCAATGAGCAGTTCTTC.

V gene TRBV6-5 combines with J gene TRBJ2-1, with D tentatively TRBD1 or TRBD2 (6 bases each). V lost 5 bases and J 6 bases, leaving 11 bases between the germline ends. The CDR3 runs 13 residues. From germline, CDR1 is MNHEY and CDR2 SVGAGI. CDR3 bases: TGTGCCAGCAGTGTAAAGGGGGGCAATGAGCAGTTCTTC. Encoded protein: CASSVKGGNEQFF.